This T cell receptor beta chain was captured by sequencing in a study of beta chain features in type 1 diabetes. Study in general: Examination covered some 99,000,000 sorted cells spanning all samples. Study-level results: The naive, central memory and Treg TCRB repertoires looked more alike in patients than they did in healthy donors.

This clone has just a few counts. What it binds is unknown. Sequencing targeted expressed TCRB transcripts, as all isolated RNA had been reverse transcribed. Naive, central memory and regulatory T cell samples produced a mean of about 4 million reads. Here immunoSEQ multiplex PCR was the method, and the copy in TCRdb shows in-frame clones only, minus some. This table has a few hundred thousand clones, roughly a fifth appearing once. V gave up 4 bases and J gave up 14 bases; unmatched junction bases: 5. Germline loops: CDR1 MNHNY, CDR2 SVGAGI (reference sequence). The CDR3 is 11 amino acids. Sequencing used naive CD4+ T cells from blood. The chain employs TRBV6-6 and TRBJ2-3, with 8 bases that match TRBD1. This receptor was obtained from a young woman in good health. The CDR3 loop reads CASSSGQGRYF. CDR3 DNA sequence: TGTGCCAGCAGTTCCGGACAGGGTCGGTATTTT.